This TCR beta chain was retrieved from a study of blood T cell repertoires in COVID-19. Method: immunoSEQ multiplex PCR; TCRdb's copy keeps in-frame clones and lacks some. The sample has approximately 260,000 clones, over 65% seen once. Germline V gives CDR1 SGHAT, CDR2 FQNNGV. The trim removed 5 bases at V and 2 bases at J, leaving 9 bases unmatched. The CDR3 has 16 residues. Sequences were obtained from peripheral blood. The receptor's source is a man in his sixties who had recovered from COVID-19. V is TRBV11-2 and J is TRBJ2-5; TRBD1 aligns across 9 bases. CDR3 residues: CASSPLDRGLQETQYF. The CDR3 bases are TGTGCCAGCAGCCCCTTGGACAGGGGACTACAAGAGACCCAGTACTTC.